This T cell receptor (beta chain) was recovered during a study of T cells after yellow fever vaccination. About the study: Preparation used SMART-Seq v4 Ultra Low Input for the low-cell-number fractions.

5'RACE template switching added a universal primer site and UMIs to TCR cDNA. TCRdb fed the 5' RACE reads into MiXCR, producing one record per CDR3 protein. This sample carries roughly 300,000 distinct CDR3 sequences, roughly 6.8% of them seen once, and the ten largest clones take roughly a sixth. This clonotype has only a few counts. Its antigen is undetermined. General observations from the study: Some clonotypes were seen in both the CD4 and the CD8 compartments. These made up a small share and likely arose from convergent recombination. Reappearing after the booster were most of the clones from primary vaccination (96% CD4, approximately 88% CD8).

This TCR came from a man aged 18 to 29 who received the YFV17D yellow fever vaccine. This sample comprised PBMCs, obtained about 41 days after the first yellow fever vaccination.

The CDR3 bases are TGTGCCACCAGTGAAGTTGGGACCGGGGAGCTGTTTTTT. As protein: CATSEVGTGELFF. The chain recombines TRBV24-1 with TRBJ2-2; unclear D gene. Germline CDR1 reads KGHDR; CDR2 reads SFDVKD. There are 13 residues in the CDR3. Trimming left V 4 bases short and J 5 bases short, with 7 bases between.